The clone carrying this T cell receptor (beta chain) was recorded at least ten times. As yet, its antigen is unknown. Until they underwent thyroid surgery, no patient had received any treatment. Original data processing: In papillary thyroid cancer, a distant-metastasis classifier was built using CDR3 differences across clinicopathological groups. TCRdb reassembled clones from the PCR reads with MiXCR. The V and J calls here are based on TCRdb, not the publication. Among approximately 19,000 clones listed, roughly a sixth were seen once. V shed 3 bases and J shed 9 bases, with 9 bases lying between them. CDR3 length equals 12 residues. The source of the sample is a study of metastatic and nonmetastatic thyroid tumors. Study context: Comparative analysis of repertoires was undertaken across blood and tumor or nodule tissue obtained from malignant and benign thyroid patients.

Overall study results and limits: For both blood and tumor, malignant thyroid tumors reportedly showed significantly higher TCR beta diversity than benign nodules did.

This clonotype was obtained from a female donor with papillary thyroid cancer or a benign thyroid nodule (not recorded which). Some clones in this sample may be carry-over from other donors' samples. The chain recombines TRBV12-3 or TRBV12-4 with TRBJ2-1; a weak D match, TRBD1 (5 bases). Sequenced material: blood. The CDR3 loop is CASSFKGFEQFF. CDR3 nucleotides: TGTGCCAGCAGTTTTAAGGGGTTTGAGCAGTTCTTC.